These 29 T cell receptor beta chains share one sample of origin, sequenced in a study of blood T cell repertoires in COVID-19. This table comes from immunoSEQ multiplex PCR, and its TCRdb copy is limited to in-frame clones, with some not included. The sample consists of over 150,000 clones, approximately 84% of them appearing once. Sequencing input: PBMCs or T cells enriched from blood (not recorded which). The receptor source for this set is a woman aged 45-65 years who had recovered from COVID-19.

The chain carries TRBV19 and TRBJ2-1, with 10 bases lining up with TRBD1. Trimming cost V 4 bases and J 3 bases; bases outside gene matches: 3. CDR1 and CDR2 (germline): LNHDA, SQIVND (reference sequence). The length of the CDR3 is 15 residues. The CDR3 is CASSTGTGVYNEQFF. The CDR3 nucleotides read TGTGCCAGTAGTACCGGGACAGGGGTCTACAATGAGCAGTTCTTC.

The chain employs TRBV14 and TRBJ2-7; no definite D call. The CDR3 totals 13 residues. The V end lost 3 bases, the J end lost 3 bases, and 9 bases lay between the germline ends. Germline loops: CDR1 SGHDN, CDR2 FVKESK. The CDR3 DNA reads as TGTGCCAGCAGCCACAGGTTATTCTACGAGCAGTACTTC. Protein: CASSHRLFYEQYF.

The CDR3 loop is CASSPRREGSPLHF. CDR3 nucleotide sequence: TGTGCCAGCTCACCGCGTAGGGAGGGGTCACCCCTCCACTTT. This sequence joins TRBV18 and TRBJ1-6; D possibly corresponds to TRBD1 (5 bases). The V gene lost 3 bases and the J gene lost 10 bases, with 13 bases spanning the gap. Germline assignment: CDR1 KGHSH and CDR2 LQKENI. There are 14 residues in the CDR3. The entire variable domain, with the rest obtained from reference TRBV18 and TRBJ1-6, is as follows: NAGVMQNPRHLVRRRGQEARLRCSPMKGHSHVYWYRQLPEEGLKFMVYLQKENIIDESGMPKERFSAEFPKEGPSILRIQQVVRGDSAAYFCASSPRREGSPLHFGNGTRLTVT.

The chain recombines TRBV4-1 with TRBJ2-3; 10 bases agree with TRBD2. Germline lookup yields CDR1 MGHRA and CDR2 YSYEKL. The CDR3 loop spans 18 amino acids. The V gene end was trimmed by 0 bases and the J gene end by 6 bases; junction bases not matched to a gene: 12. The CDR3 spells CASSQESISGRAGDTQYF. The CDR3, as DNA: TGCGCCAGCAGCCAAGAGTCAATCAGCGGGAGGGCGGGGGATACGCAGTATTTT.

Of note for this clone: Mismatch with germline at one junction end may stem from a read error. The J gene is TRBJ1-4, the V gene TRBV5-1, with D perhaps matching TRBD1 (5 bases). CDR1 and CDR2 from the germline V gene are SGHRS and YFSETQ. The CDR3 length is 15 residues. DNA for the CDR3: TGCGCCAGCAGCCCTGAGGCAGGGACTAATGAGAAACTGTTTTTT. Translation: CASSPEAGTNEKLFF.

The rearrangement links TRBV5-5 to TRBJ1-2; TRBD1 aligns across 7 bases. Unmatched junction bases numbered 4, after V lost 0 bases and J lost 2 bases. This CDR3 region has 15 residues. CDR1 is SGHKS and CDR2 is YYEKEE in the germline V gene (reference sequence). The CDR3 sequence is CASSLGDSVNYGYTF. The CDR3 DNA reads TGTGCCAGCAGCTTGGGGGACAGCGTCAACTATGGCTACACCTTC.

The V and J genes are TRBV4-1 and TRBJ1-1; TRBD1 matches at 8 bases. V trimming: 0 bases; J trimming: 1 base; junction bases outside the gene matches: 7. Germline values: CDR1 MGHRA, CDR2 YSYEKL. The CDR3 is 17 residues long. The CDR3 sequence is CASSQDRTGPPNTEAFF. CDR3 DNA sequence: TGCGCCAGCAGCCAAGATCGGACAGGGCCACCGAACACTGAAGCTTTCTTT.

The genes are TRBV6-6 and TRBJ1-1; D remains unclear. Germline CDR1 MNHNY, CDR2 SVGAGI (reference sequence). CDR3 length equals 15 residues. V lost 2 bases, J lost 0 bases, and 10 bases lay in between. The CDR3 nucleotides read TGTGCCAGCAGTTACCCGGCAGACATGAACACTGAAGCTTTCTTT. Translated: CASSYPADMNTEAFF.

This chain links TRBV7-9 with TRBJ1-6, with a possible D match to TRBD1 (6 bases). This CDR3 has 15 amino acids. CDR1 and CDR2 (germline): SEHNR, FQNEAQ (reference sequence). V was shortened by 2 bases and J by 6 bases, with 11 bases between the two germline ends. For the CDR3, the DNA is TGTGCCAGCAGCTTAATAGGGACATTTAATTCACCCCTCCACTTT. This codes for CASSLIGTFNSPLHF. The complete variable domain, with remaining parts taken from reference TRBV7-9 and TRBJ1-6, reads DTGVSQNPRHKITKRGQNVTFRCDPISEHNRLYWYRQTLGQGPEFLTYFQNEAQLEKSRLLSDRFSAERPKGSFSTLEIQRTEQGDSAMYLCASSLIGTFNSPLHFGNGTRLTVT.

This clone was found a few times. This sequence joins TRBV18 and TRBJ2-2; a weak D match, TRBD1 (6 bases). The CDR3 is 15 residues long. Trimming took off 3 bases at V and 4 bases at J, with 12 bases between the two ends. Germline V gives CDR1 KGHSH, CDR2 LQKENI. For the CDR3, the DNA is TGTGCCAGCTCACCGCAGGGGATGGGCACCGGGGAGCTGTTTTTT. Its translation: CASSPQGMGTGELFF.

This clone was seen a single time. The chain employs TRBV6-5 and TRBJ1-2; 12 bases are a match to TRBD1. V shed 7 bases, J shed 7 bases, and the junction held 10 bases outside the gene matches. This CDR3 contains 15 residues. Germline-derived CDR1 and CDR2 are MNHEY and SVGAGI. This CDR3 is CASTRGDRGLGGYTF. CDR3 bases: TGTGCCAGCACCAGGGGGGACAGGGGGCTCGGTGGCTACACCTTC.

The chain employs TRBV11-2 and TRBJ2-2; the D gene is possibly TRBD2 (6 bases). The CDR3 sequence is 15 residues long. The germline V and J ends were trimmed by 6 bases and 4 bases, with 15 bases remaining between them. CDR1 and CDR2 (germline): SGHAT, FQNNGV. Written as DNA, the CDR3 is TGTGCCAGCAGTATAAGGGAGGTGGGCACCGGGGAGCTGTTTTTT. Amino acids: CASSIREVGTGELFF.

V usage is TRBV28 and J usage is TRBJ1-5; 7 positions match TRBD1. This CDR3 has 15 amino acids. The V segment lost 4 bases and the J segment 3 bases; nucleotides outside the gene matches: 6. The germline CDR1 and CDR2 sequences are MDHEN and SYDVKM. This CDR3 reads CASSWTGTLNQPQHF. The CDR3 DNA reads TGTGCCAGCAGTTGGACAGGAACGCTCAATCAGCCCCAGCATTTT.

This chain connects TRBV19 to TRBJ2-1; TRBD1 matches at 9 bases. This CDR3 is built from 18 residues. In germline, CDR1 is LNHDA, CDR2 SQIVND (reference sequence). J gave up 1 base and V 3 bases, and 10 bases lay outside the gene matches. The CDR3 spells CASSMSPGTGKSYNEQFF. CDR3 coding DNA: TGTGCCAGTAGTATGTCCCCAGGGACAGGGAAATCCTACAATGAGCAGTTCTTC.

V gene TRBV9 combines with J gene TRBJ2-2, with TRBD2 matching over 8 bases. The junction had 17 bases not matched to a gene; V was cut back by 4 bases and J by 9 bases. There are 17 residues in the CDR3. Looked up from germline, CDR1 is SGDLS and CDR2 is YYNGEE. The CDR3 nucleotides read TGTGCCAGCAGCCCGAGGGGGGGTAGCGGGAACGTACGGGAGCTGTTTTTT. Translation: CASSPRGGSGNVRELFF.

This chain joins TRBV2 and TRBJ1-5; maybe TRBD1 (6 bases). The germline gives CDR1 SNHLY, CDR2 FYNNEI. This CDR3 is 13 amino acids long. The V end was cut by 7 bases, the J end by 0 bases, with 7 bases between. Here the CDR3 DNA reads TGTGCCAGCACAGGGGATAGCAATCAGCCCCAGCATTTT. This encodes CASTGDSNQPQHF.

This chain connects TRBV7-6 to TRBJ2-1, with D possibly TRBD2 on 6 matching bases. The CDR3 length is 13 residues. With 5 bases removed from V and 6 bases from J, the gap between germline ends came to 11 bases. CDR1 is SGHVS, CDR2 FNYEAQ, per germline. The CDR3 sequence is CASSPRGGNEQFF. CDR3 DNA sequence: TGTGCCAGCAGCCCCCGGGGAGGCAATGAGCAGTTCTTC.

The CDR3 region has the DNA TGCGCCAGCAGTCCGAGGACTAGCGGGGGGTCCTACGAGCAGTACTTC. It translates to CASSPRTSGGSYEQYF. The chain joins TRBV5-1 to TRBJ2-7; TRBD2 matches 14 bases. CDR3 size: 16 residues. Germline-derived CDR1 and CDR2 are SGHRS and YFSETQ. V lost 5 bases to trimming and J lost 1 base; unmatched junction nucleotides: 5.

The rearrangement links TRBV7-9 to TRBJ1-4; D ambiguous. In germline, CDR1 is SEHNR, CDR2 FQNEAQ (reference sequence). The CDR3 totals 13 residues. V was shortened by 4 bases and J by 7 bases, with 10 bases between the two germline ends. The CDR3 DNA reads as TGTGCCAGCAGCTGGGCCGAGGGTGAAAAACTGTTTTTT. It translates to CASSWAEGEKLFF. The full variable domain, rest sourced from reference TRBV7-9 and TRBJ1-4, is DTGVSQNPRHKITKRGQNVTFRCDPISEHNRLYWYRQTLGQGPEFLTYFQNEAQLEKSRLLSDRFSAERPKGSFSTLEIQRTEQGDSAMYLCASSWAEGEKLFFGSGTQLSVL.

This rearrangement joins TRBV5-1 to TRBJ1-2, with D possibly TRBD1 on 6 matching bases. Trimming removed 4 bases at V and 0 bases at J, with 13 bases between. The CDR3 extends over 15 amino acids. The germline CDR1 and CDR2 sequences are SGHRS and YFSETQ. In nucleotides, the CDR3 is TGCGCCAGCAGCCTTCAGACAGGACCTAACTATGGCTACACCTTC. Amino acid sequence: CASSLQTGPNYGYTF.

This sequence joins TRBV7-9 and TRBJ1-2; 7 bases fit TRBD1. The V segment lost 3 bases and the J segment 5 bases; nucleotides outside the gene matches: 15. The length of the CDR3 is 17 residues. Per germline, CDR1 SEHNR and CDR2 FQNEAQ (reference sequence). The CDR3 reads CASSLSILDRNSYGYTF. The DNA of the CDR3 is TGTGCCAGCAGCTTGTCAATTTTGGACAGGAATTCTTATGGCTACACCTTC.

The V gene is TRBV2, the J gene TRBJ1-1; 10 bases are shared with TRBD1. V dropped 6 bases and J dropped 4; count of bases not matched to a gene: 8. The CDR3 is 15 amino acids. Looked up from germline, CDR1 is SNHLY and CDR2 is FYNNEI. The CDR3 sequence is CASSFRTGGPTEAFF. In nucleotides, the CDR3 is TGTGCCAGCAGCTTTAGGACAGGGGGTCCCACTGAAGCTTTCTTT.

This chain joins TRBV5-1 and TRBJ2-7; 9 bases are shared with TRBD1. The CDR3 covers 15 residues. Germline V gene sequence: CDR1 SGHRS, CDR2 YFSETQ. Trimming took 4 bases from V and 5 from J; bases not matched to a gene: 10. DNA of the CDR3: TGCGCCAGCAGCCTACAGGCGACAGGGGGTCACGAGCAGTACTTC. Its protein is CASSLQATGGHEQYF.

V usage is TRBV5-1 and J usage is TRBJ1-1; TRBD1 aligns across 9 bases. The CDR3 loop spans 16 amino acids. V trimming: 4 bases; J trimming: 4 bases; junction bases outside the gene matches: 11. Per the germline V gene, CDR1 is SGHRS and CDR2 is YFSETQ. CDR3 residues: CASSKQGARGVTEAFF. The CDR3 nucleotides read TGCGCCAGCAGCAAACAGGGGGCCAGAGGGGTCACTGAAGCTTTCTTT.

The rearrangement joins TRBV5-4 to TRBJ2-5; TRBD1 is a possible D gene (6 bases). The CDR3 is 15 residues long. Germline CDR1 SGHNT, CDR2 YYREEE (reference sequence). The V end lost 3 bases, the J end lost 4 bases, and 16 bases lay between the germline ends. The CDR3 DNA reads TGTGCCAGCAGCTCAACAGGGACCAGGGGAGAGACCCAGTACTTC. It specifies CASSSTGTRGETQYF.

This clone was seen a few times. The J gene is TRBJ2-7, the V gene TRBV10-3; TRBD2 aligns across 10 bases. The germline gives CDR1 ENHRY, CDR2 SYGVKD. This CDR3 spans 17 amino acids. The ends lost 3 bases at V and 0 bases at J; junction bases unmatched: 8. The CDR3 coding sequence is TGTGCCATCAGTGACCCCTCCCCTAGCGGGAGCTCCTACGAGCAGTACTTC. Translating it yields CAISDPSPSGSSYEQYF.

This chain connects TRBV11-2 to TRBJ2-7; TRBD2 agrees at 12 bases. The junction had 10 bases not matched to a gene; V was cut back by 1 base and J by 6 bases. Germline lookup yields CDR1 SGHAT and CDR2 FQNNGV. The CDR3 covers 17 residues. The CDR3 bases are TGTGCCAGCAGCTTAGGCTTCGGACTAGCGGGATCGACCGAGCAGTACTTC. It yields the protein CASSLGFGLAGSTEQYF.

This clone was recorded once. The genes are TRBV19 and TRBJ1-2, with D uncertain. V was shortened by 3 bases and J by 2 bases, with 13 bases between the two germline ends. This CDR3 spans 15 amino acids. Germline CDR1 is LNHDA and CDR2 is SQIVND (reference sequence). This CDR3 is CASSIGPAENYGYTF. The CDR3 DNA reads as TGTGCCAGTAGTATTGGTCCGGCGGAGAACTATGGCTACACCTTC.

The J gene is TRBJ1-2, the V gene TRBV10-3; unclear D gene. The CDR3 length is 14 residues. V was shortened by 3 bases and J by 8 bases, with 16 bases between the two germline ends. Germline CDR1 reads ENHRY; CDR2 reads SYGVKD. The CDR3: CAISDSVPERGYTF. CDR3 DNA sequence: TGTGCCATCAGTGACTCGGTCCCGGAGCGGGGCTACACCTTC.